The rows below give T cell receptor beta chains drawn from one sample of a study of blood T cell repertoires in COVID-19. Profiled with immunoSEQ multiplex PCR; TCRdb holds only in-frame clones, not every one. The sample records some 150,000 clones, roughly 82% being singletons. Sequencing was done on a sample of peripheral blood. These receptors originate from an older woman with acute or convalescent COVID-19. The CDR3 runs from the conserved cysteine through the conserved F or W. Each record gives: D gene, V gene, J gene, clone size, CDR3 DNA, CDR3 protein. D genes are given only for firm matches. Some rows mark clone size as missing; the rest say once, few, many or name a class of expanded clone.

D gene: -
V gene: TRBV28
J gene: TRBJ2-1
clone size: many
CDR3 DNA: TGTGCCAGCAGTTCTTTGGACAGCCTAGCCAATGAGCAGTTCTTC
CDR3 protein: CASSSLDSLANEQFF

D gene: -
V gene: TRBV7-6
J gene: TRBJ2-1
clone size: once
CDR3 DNA: TGTGCCAGCGGCTCGGGGGGCACCTTGAGGAATGAGCAGTTCTTC
CDR3 protein: CASGSGGTLRNEQFF

D gene: TRBD1
V gene: TRBV6-1
J gene: TRBJ2-3
clone size: once
CDR3 DNA: TGTGCCAGCAGTGTGACAGGGGAAACACCTAGCACAGATACGCAGTATTTT
CDR3 protein: CASSVTGETPSTDTQYF

D gene: -
V gene: TRBV2
J gene: TRBJ1-6
clone size: -
CDR3 DNA: TGTGCCAGCATGTGGCAGGTCGATAATTCACCCCTCCACTTT
CDR3 protein: CASMWQVDNSPLHF

D gene: TRBD1
V gene: TRBV12-3/TRBV12-4
J gene: TRBJ1-2
clone size: -
CDR3 DNA: TGTGCCAGCAGTTTCGGGACAGACTATGGCTACACCTTC
CDR3 protein: CASSFGTDYGYTF

D gene: TRBD1
V gene: TRBV19
J gene: TRBJ1-5
clone size: -
CDR3 DNA: TGTGCCAGTACCCGGGACAGACTATCTGGGCCCCAGCATTTT
CDR3 protein: CASTRDRLSGPQHF

D gene: -
V gene: TRBV30
J gene: TRBJ2-7
clone size: -
CDR3 DNA: TGTGCCTGGAGTAACGGGGGTCGTGGGTCCAACGAGCAGTACTTC
CDR3 protein: CAWSNGGRGSNEQYF

D gene: TRBD1
V gene: TRBV3-1/TRBV3-2
J gene: TRBJ1-1
clone size: -
CDR3 DNA: TGTGCCAGCAGCCTGATATCGACAGGGGACACTGAAGCTTTCTTT
CDR3 protein: CASSLISTGDTEAFF

D gene: TRBD1
V gene: TRBV5-6
J gene: TRBJ1-5
clone size: -
CDR3 DNA: TGTGCCAGCAGCTTTGGCAGGGGGCGCGGCAATCAGCCCCAGCATTTT
CDR3 protein: CASSFGRGRGNQPQHF

D gene: -
V gene: TRBV28
J gene: TRBJ2-1
clone size: -
CDR3 DNA: TGTGCCAGCAGTTTGGAGAGCCCCTACAATGAGCAGTTCTTC
CDR3 protein: CASSLESPYNEQFF

D gene: -
V gene: TRBV7-3
J gene: TRBJ1-1
clone size: -
CDR3 DNA: TGTGCCAGCAGCTTAACTGGACAGCTAAACACTGAAGCTTTCTTT
CDR3 protein: CASSLTGQLNTEAFF

D gene: TRBD2
V gene: TRBV10-3
J gene: TRBJ2-2
clone size: -
CDR3 DNA: TGTGCCATCAGCTCCGGGACTAGCGGGAGGGCCCCCGGGGAGCTGTTTTTT
CDR3 protein: CAISSGTSGRAPGELFF